These 2 T cell receptor beta chains came from one sample sequenced in a study of CD4+ T cells in melanoma (dated by TCRdb to 2021 to 2024). Library preparation was by the immunoSEQ multiplex PCR assay. As stored in TCRdb, this immuneACCESS dataset retains in-frame rearrangements with V and J assigned. A fraction of the clones does not appear; measured against another copy, unresolved V genes explain less than half of the discrepancy, and the remainder lacks a known reason. Present in this sample are approximately 20,000 clones, more than 65% of which were seen just once. The ten largest clones capture 3.6% of the sample. The sequencing input was cells from a culture (not recorded whether cultured in vitro). Receptors were obtained from a human donor with melanoma.

V usage is TRBV19 and J usage is TRBJ2-7; 8 nucleotides align to TRBD1. Germline trimming cut 5 bases from V and 2 bases from J; bases unmatched to any gene: 8. Germline V gene lookup returns CDR1 LNHDA and CDR2 SQIVND (reference sequence). The CDR3 totals 15 residues. The DNA of the CDR3 is TGTGCCAGTAGTGATCCGGGACAGGTTACCTACGAGCAGTACTTC. Translated, it gives CASSDPGQVTYEQYF.

This chain connects TRBV5-1 to TRBJ1-4, with D unclear. V was shortened by 0 bases and J by 0 bases, with 12 bases between the two germline ends. The CDR3 extends over 17 amino acids. CDR1 is SGHRS, CDR2 YFSETQ, per germline. CDR3 DNA: TGCGCCAGCAGCTTGGGCGTTCCTTATGCAACTAATGAAAAACTGTTTTTT. This gives the protein CASSLGVPYATNEKLFF.